This T cell receptor beta chain was documented in a study of T cells expressing NK-cell markers. On the study more broadly: Underlying the TCR beta repertoires were sorted CD3+CD56+NKG2C+, CD3+CD56+NKG2C- and CD3+CD56-NKG2C+ T cells.

TCR beta libraries carry UMIs added by 5'RACE template switching. Using the 5' RACE reads, TCRdb records one entry per CDR3 protein without DNA. The repertoire shows almost 450,000 distinct CDR3 sequences; the top ten hold 7.3%. The CDR3 has 15 residues. Germline lookup yields CDR1 ENHRY and CDR2 SYGVKD. This TCR was sampled from a woman aged 18 to 69 in good health. The rearrangement joins TRBV10-3 to TRBJ2-3; lacking DNA, the TRBD2 call made by TCRdb goes unchecked. The sequenced sample consisted of blood T cells: a sorted CD56 or NKG2C T cell subset, CD4+ or CD8+ T cells, or bulk PBMC T cells (not recorded which). The CDR3 here is CAIGTSGRPTDTQYF.